This TCR beta chain is drawn from a study of OX40 agonist ivuxolimab in advanced cancers. Study-wide results and limits: Relative to CD4+ cells, CD8+ T cells on average had more expanded clones. Dosing at 0.1 to 3.0 mg/kg was accompanied by clonal expansion of CD4+ and CD8+ blood T cells by week 6. There were also nonresponders showing low normalized T-cell clonal expansion.

Points on this clone: No antigen is known for it.

TCRdb's copy holds only in-frame clones and misses some; the assay was immunoSEQ multiplex PCR. The sample carries roughly 86,000 clones, 90% recorded once. The CDR3 length is 14 residues. Trimming left V 4 bases short and J 1 base short, with 10 bases between. Germline V gene lookup returns CDR1 SGHAT and CDR2 FQNNGV. This sequence originates from an adult with an advanced solid tumor such as melanoma, head and neck, liver or kidney cancer. The source material was CD4+ or CD8+ T cells sorted from blood, sampled in a trial of the OX40 agonist ivuxolimab. The V call is TRBV11-2, the J call TRBJ1-2; D is ambiguous. The CDR3 DNA reads as TGTGCCAGCAGCTCGGCGGGTGTTAACTATGGCTACACCTTC. Its protein product is CASSSAGVNYGYTF.